The clone carrying this TCR beta chain turned up a few times. What it recognizes is unknown. An end of the junction differs from the germline gene, which may be a read error. The data derive from a study of blood T cells in healthy people across ages. Regarding the study as a whole: The authors considered diversity estimates from one million T cells to be underestimates.

For the second PCR, which ran for about 6 to 12 cycles, a sample-barcoded 5' primer and a J-beta primer mix were used. Each of the cDNA molecules was tagged by a template-switch adaptor with 12 random nucleotides. MiXCR, applied by TCRdb to the 5' RACE reads, yields one record per CDR3 protein. The sample lists over 1,500,000 distinct CDR3 sequences, about 39% occurring once. Donor samples were obtained from healthy Caucasian individuals from Russia, aged 6 to 90. Germline CDR1 and CDR2: SGHTA and FQGNSA. The CDR3 length is 15 residues. The genes are TRBV7-2 and TRBJ2-1; D gene ambiguous. The sequencing input was blood. The source is a human donor in good health. As DNA, the CDR3 is TGTGCCAACAGCTACTCAAGTAGTTCCTACAATGAACAGTTCTTC. This gives the protein CANSYSSSSYNEQFF.